This TCR beta chain was found in a study of blood T cell repertoires in COVID-19. Germline CDR1 MRHNA, CDR2 SNTAGT. This CDR3 has 13 residues. Trimming removed 3 bases from V and 2 bases from J, with 7 bases in between. Authors' analysis steps: Reference gene primer amplification yielded estimated nucleated cell counts. Generated by immunoSEQ multiplex PCR, the TCRdb table keeps only in-frame clones and is missing some. V and J calls and clone size follow that table, whereas D and trimming were derived from the DNA. Here the sample spans 100,000 or so clones, about two thirds being singletons. This chain connects TRBV6-4 to TRBJ1-1, with D unresolved. The sample comprised peripheral blood. This TCR was sampled from a woman of 80 years or more with acute or convalescent COVID-19. CDR3 coding DNA: TGTGCCAGCAGTGAGGGCCGAAACACTGAAGCTTTCTTT. This sequence encodes CASSEGRNTEAFF.